This TCR beta chain was profiled in a study of T cell changes during pregnancy in multiple sclerosis. Clones were read by immunoSEQ multiplex PCR, and TCRdb kept only the in-frame ones, dropping some. Among fewer than 55,000 clones listed, roughly 90% were seen once. Between the trimmed V and J ends, which lost 6 bases and 8 bases, there was a span of 16 bases. Germline V CDR1 and CDR2: MNHNY, SVGAGI (reference sequence). CDR3 length equals 13 residues. The source material was peripheral blood, sampled after pregnancy. The clonotype comes from a female donor in good health, enrolled as a control in a pregnancy study. The rearrangement links TRBV6-6 to TRBJ2-5; a weak D match, TRBD1 (6 bases). CDR3 sequence (DNA): TGTGCCAGCAGCCCCCAGGCCAGGGGAACCCAGTACTTC. This encodes CASSPQARGTQYF.